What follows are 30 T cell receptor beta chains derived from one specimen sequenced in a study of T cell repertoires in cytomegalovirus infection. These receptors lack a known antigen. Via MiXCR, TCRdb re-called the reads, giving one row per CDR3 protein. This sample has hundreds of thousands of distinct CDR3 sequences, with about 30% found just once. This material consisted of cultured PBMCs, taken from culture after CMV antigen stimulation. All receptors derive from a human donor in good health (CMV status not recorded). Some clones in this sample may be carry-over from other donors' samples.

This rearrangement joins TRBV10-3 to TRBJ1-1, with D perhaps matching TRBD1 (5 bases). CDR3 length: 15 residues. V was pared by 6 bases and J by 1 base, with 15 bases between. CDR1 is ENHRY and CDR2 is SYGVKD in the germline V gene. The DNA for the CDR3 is TGTGCCATCAGGGGCCGGGACGGCCCGAACACTGAAGCTTTCTTT. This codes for CAIRGRDGPNTEAFF.

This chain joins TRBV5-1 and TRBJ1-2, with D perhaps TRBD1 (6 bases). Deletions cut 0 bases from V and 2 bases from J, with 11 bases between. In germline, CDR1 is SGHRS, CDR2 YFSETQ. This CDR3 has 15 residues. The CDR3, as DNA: TGCGCCAGCAGCTTGGACAGGGCCACAAACTATGGCTACACCTTC. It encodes CASSLDRATNYGYTF.

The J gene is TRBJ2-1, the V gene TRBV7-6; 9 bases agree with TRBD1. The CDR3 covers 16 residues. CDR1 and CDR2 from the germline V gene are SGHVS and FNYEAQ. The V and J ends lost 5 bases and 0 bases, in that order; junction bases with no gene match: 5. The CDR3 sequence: CASSLLGQGSYNEQFF. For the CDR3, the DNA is TGTGCCAGCAGCCTATTGGGACAGGGCTCCTACAATGAGCAGTTCTTC.

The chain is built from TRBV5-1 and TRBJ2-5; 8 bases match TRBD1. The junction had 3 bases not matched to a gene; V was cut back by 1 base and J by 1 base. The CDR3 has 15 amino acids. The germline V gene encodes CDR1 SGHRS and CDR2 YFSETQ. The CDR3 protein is CASSLTGQAQETQYF. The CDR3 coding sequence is TGCGCCAGCAGCTTGACGGGACAGGCCCAAGAGACCCAGTACTTC.

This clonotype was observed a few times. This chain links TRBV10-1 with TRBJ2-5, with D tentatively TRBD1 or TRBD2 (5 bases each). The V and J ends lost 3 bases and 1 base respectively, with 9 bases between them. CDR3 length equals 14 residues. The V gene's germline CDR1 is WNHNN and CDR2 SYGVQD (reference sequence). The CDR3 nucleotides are TGCGCCAGCAGTGATGGGGGATCCCAAGAGACCCAGTACTTC. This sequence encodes CASSDGGSQETQYF.

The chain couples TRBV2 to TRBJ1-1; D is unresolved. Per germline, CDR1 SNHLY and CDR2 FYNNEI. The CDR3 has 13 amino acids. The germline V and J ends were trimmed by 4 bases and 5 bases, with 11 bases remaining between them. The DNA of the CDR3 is TGTGCCAGCAGTGTAGGCCTAGGGACTGAAGCTTTCTTT. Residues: CASSVGLGTEAFF.

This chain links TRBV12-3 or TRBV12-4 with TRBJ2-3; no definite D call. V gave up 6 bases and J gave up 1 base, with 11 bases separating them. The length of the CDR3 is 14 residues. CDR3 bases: TGTGCCAGCAGACACAGCGCGGGCACAGATACGCAGTATTTT. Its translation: CASRHSAGTDTQYF.

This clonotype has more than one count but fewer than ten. The CDR3 bases are TGTGCCAGCACCAACGGGGCAGGCCGTAATTCACCCCTCCACTTT. It translates to CASTNGAGRNSPLHF. The chain carries TRBV6-5 and TRBJ1-6; D might be TRBD1 (5 bases). Germline CDR1 and CDR2: MNHEY and SVGAGI. V lost 7 bases and J 6 bases, leaving 16 bases between the germline ends. CDR3 length: 15 residues.

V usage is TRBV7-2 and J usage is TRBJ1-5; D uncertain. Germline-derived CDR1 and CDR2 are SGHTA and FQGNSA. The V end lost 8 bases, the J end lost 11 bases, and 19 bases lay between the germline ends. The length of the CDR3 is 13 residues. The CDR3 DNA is TGTGCCAGCGCCTACCTTGGACCGAGTGCCCAGCATTTT. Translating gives CASAYLGPSAQHF.

CDR3 in amino acids: CASSLVAATEAFF. The DNA for the CDR3 is TGTGCCAGCAGCTTAGTGGCGGCCACTGAAGCTTTCTTT. V usage is TRBV7-6 and J usage is TRBJ1-1; D is unclear. V shed 1 base and J shed 4 bases, with 7 bases lying between them. The CDR3 contains 13 residues. In germline, CDR1 is SGHVS, CDR2 FNYEAQ.

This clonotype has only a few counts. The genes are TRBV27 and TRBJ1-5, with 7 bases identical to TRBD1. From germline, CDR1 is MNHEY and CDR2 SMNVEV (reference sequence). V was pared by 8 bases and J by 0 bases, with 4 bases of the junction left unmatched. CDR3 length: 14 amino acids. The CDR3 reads CASADRDSNQPQHF. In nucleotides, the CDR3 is TGTGCCAGCGCTGACAGGGATAGCAATCAGCCCCAGCATTTT.

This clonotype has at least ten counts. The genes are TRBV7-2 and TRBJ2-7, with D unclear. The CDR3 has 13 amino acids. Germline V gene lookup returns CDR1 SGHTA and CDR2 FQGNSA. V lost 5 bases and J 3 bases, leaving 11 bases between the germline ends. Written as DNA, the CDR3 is TGTGCCAGCAGCGATCAGAGACGCTACGAGCAGTACTTC. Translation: CASSDQRRYEQYF.

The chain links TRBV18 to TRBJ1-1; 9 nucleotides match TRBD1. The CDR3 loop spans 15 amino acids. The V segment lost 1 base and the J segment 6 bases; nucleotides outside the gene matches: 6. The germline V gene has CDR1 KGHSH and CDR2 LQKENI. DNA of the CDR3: TGTGCCAGCTCACCACAATGGGACAGGGTCGCTGAAGCTTTCTTT. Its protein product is CASSPQWDRVAEAFF.

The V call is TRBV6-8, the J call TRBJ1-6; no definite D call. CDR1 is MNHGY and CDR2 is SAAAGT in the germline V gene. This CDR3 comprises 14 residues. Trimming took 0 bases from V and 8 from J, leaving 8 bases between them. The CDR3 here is CASSYSTRDSPLHF. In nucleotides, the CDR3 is TGTGCCAGCAGTTACTCGACGAGGGATTCACCCCTCCACTTT.

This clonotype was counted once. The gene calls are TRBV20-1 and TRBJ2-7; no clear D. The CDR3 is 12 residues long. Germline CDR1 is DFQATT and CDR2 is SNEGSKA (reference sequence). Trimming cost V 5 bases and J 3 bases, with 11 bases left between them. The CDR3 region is CSAPTGNYEQYF. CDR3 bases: TGCAGTGCTCCGACTGGGAACTACGAGCAGTACTTC.

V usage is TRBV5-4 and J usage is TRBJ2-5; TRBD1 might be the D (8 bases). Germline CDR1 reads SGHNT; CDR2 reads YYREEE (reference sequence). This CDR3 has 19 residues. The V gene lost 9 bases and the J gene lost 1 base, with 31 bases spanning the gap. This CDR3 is CATWEGFDRGGGRQETQYF. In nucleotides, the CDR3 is TGTGCCACGTGGGAGGGCTTTGACAGGGGAGGCGGGCGCCAAGAGACCCAGTACTTC.

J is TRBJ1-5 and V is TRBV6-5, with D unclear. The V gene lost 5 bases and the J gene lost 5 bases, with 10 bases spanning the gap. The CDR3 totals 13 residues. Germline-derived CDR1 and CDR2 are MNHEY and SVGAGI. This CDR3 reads CASSNQRDQPQHF. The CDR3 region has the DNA TGTGCCAGCAGTAACCAGAGGGATCAGCCCCAGCATTTT.

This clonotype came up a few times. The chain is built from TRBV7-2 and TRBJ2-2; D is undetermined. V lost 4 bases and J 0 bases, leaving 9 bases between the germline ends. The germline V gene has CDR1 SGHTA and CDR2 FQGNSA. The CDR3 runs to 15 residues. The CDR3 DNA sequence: TGTGCCAGCAGCTGGGGAAGGACGAACACCGGGGAGCTGTTTTTT. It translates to CASSWGRTNTGELFF.

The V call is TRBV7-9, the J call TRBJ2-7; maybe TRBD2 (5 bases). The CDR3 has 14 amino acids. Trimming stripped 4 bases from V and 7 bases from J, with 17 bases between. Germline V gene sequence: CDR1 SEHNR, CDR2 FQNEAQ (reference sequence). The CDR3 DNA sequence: TGTGCCAGCAGCTCGGGCCTAGCTTTAGGTGAGCAGTACTTC. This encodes CASSSGLALGEQYF.

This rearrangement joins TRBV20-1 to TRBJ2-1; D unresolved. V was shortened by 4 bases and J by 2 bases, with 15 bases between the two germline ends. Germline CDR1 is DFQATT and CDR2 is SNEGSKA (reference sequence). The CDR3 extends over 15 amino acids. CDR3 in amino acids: CSATAFLGPYNEQFF. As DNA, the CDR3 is TGCAGTGCTACGGCCTTCTTGGGCCCCTACAATGAGCAGTTCTTC.

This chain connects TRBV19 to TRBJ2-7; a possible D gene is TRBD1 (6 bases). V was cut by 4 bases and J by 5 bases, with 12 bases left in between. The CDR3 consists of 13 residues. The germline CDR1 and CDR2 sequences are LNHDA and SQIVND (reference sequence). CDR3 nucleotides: TGTGCCAGTAGTAGCAACAGGGTCCACGAGCAGTACTTC. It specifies CASSSNRVHEQYF.

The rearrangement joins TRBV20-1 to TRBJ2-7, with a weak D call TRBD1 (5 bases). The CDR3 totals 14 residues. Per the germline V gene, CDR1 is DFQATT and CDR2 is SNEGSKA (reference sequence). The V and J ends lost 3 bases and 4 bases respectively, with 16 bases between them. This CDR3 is CSASPQGARYEQYF. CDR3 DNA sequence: TGCAGTGCTAGCCCCCAGGGTGCTAGGTACGAGCAGTACTTC.

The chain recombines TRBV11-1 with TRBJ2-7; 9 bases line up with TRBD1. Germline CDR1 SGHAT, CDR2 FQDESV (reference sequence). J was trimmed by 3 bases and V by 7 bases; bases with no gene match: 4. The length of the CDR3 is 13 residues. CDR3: CASTGTGIYEQYF. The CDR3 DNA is TGTGCCAGCACCGGGACAGGGATCTACGAGCAGTACTTC.

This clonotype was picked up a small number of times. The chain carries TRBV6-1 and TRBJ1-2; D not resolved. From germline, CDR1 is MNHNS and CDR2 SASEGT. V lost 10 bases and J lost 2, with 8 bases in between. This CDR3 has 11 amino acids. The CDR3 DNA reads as TGTGCCACCGACCTGAACTATGGCTACACCTTC. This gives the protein CATDLNYGYTF.

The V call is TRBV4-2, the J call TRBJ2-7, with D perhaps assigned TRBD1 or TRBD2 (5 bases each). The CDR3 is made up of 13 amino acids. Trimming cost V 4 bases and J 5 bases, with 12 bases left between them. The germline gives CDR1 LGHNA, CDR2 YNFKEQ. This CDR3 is CASSRGWGDEQYF. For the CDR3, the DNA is TGTGCCAGCAGCCGGGGGTGGGGTGACGAGCAGTACTTC.

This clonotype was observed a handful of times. CDR3 nucleotide sequence: TGCGCCAGCAGCCAAAACGCCATGGAGGTTAACTATGGCTACACCTTC. Translated: CASSQNAMEVNYGYTF. The rearrangement uses TRBV4-1 and TRBJ1-2; D remains unclear. Looked up from germline, CDR1 is MGHRA and CDR2 is YSYEKL. Trimming shortened V by 2 bases and J by 1 base, and 14 bases separated the two germline ends. This CDR3 is built from 16 residues.

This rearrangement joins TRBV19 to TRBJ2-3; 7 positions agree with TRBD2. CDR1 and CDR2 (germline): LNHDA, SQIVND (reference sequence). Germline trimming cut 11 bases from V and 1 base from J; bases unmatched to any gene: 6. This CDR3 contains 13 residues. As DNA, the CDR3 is TGTGCCGCGAGGACTAGGGGCACAGATACGCAGTATTTT. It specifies CAARTRGTDTQYF.

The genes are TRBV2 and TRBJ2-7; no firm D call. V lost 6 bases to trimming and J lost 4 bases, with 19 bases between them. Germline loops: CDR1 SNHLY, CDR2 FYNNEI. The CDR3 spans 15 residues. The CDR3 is CASSLGPRPLYEQYF. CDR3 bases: TGTGCCAGCAGCTTGGGCCCGAGACCTTTATACGAGCAGTACTTC. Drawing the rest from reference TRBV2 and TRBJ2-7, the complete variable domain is EPEVTQTPSHQVTQMGQEVILRCVPISNHLYFYWYRQILGQKVEFLVSFYNNEISEKSEIFDDQFSVERPDGSNFTLKIRSTKLEDSAMYFCASSLGPRPLYEQYFGPGTRLTVT.

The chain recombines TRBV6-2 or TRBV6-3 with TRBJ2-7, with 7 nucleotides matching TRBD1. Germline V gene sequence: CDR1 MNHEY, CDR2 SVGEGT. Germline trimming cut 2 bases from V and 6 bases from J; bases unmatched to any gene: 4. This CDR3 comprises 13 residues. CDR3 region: CASSYGRGFEQYF. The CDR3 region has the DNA TGTGCCAGCAGTTACGGCAGGGGGTTCGAGCAGTACTTC.

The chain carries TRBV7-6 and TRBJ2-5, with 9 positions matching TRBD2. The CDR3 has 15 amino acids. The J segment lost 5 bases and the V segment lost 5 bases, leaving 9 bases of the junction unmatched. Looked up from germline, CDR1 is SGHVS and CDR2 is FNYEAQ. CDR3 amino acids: CASSRSGSVSETQYF. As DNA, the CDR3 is TGTGCCAGCAGCCGTAGCGGGAGCGTTTCGGAGACCCAGTACTTC.